The entry below describes one T cell receptor (beta chain). The data are from a study of blood T cell repertoires in COVID-19. Study information: Samples representing acute and convalescent COVID-19 were sourced from the United States, Italy and Spain. Sample material is recorded as cDNA or gDNA derived from T cells, B-cell-depleted T cells, or PBMCs.

Assay: immunoSEQ multiplex PCR; the TCRdb copy retains only in-frame clones and omits some. The sample contains approximately 130,000 clones, about 85% of which appear only once. CDR3 length: 14 residues. Germline-derived CDR1 and CDR2 are SGHRS and YFSETQ. Deletions cut 3 bases from V and 7 bases from J, with 11 bases between. The clonotype comes from a man in his 60s with acute or convalescent COVID-19. The chain has TRBV5-1 and TRBJ1-6, with a tentative D call TRBD1 (5 bases). Sequences were obtained from peripheral blood. The CDR3 region has the DNA TGCGCCAGCAGCTCTCCAGGGCGGAATTCACCCCTCCACTTT. It codes for CASSSPGRNSPLHF.